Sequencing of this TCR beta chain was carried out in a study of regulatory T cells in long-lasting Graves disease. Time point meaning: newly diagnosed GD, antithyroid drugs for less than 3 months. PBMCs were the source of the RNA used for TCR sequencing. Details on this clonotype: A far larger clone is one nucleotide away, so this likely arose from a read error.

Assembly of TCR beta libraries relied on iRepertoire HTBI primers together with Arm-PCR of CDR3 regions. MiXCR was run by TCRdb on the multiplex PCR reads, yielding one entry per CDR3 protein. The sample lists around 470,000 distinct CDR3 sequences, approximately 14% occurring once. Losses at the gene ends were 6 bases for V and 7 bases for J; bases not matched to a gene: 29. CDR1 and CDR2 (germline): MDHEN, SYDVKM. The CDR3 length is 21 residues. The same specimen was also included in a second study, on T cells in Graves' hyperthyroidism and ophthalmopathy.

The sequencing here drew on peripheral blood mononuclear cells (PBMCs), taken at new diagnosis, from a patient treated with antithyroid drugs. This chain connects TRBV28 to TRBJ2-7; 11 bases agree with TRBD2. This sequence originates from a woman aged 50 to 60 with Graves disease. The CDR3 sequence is CASSLPGTSGTFTGSYDEQYF. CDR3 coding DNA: TGTGCCAGCAGCTTACCCGGGACTAGCGGTACTTTCACGGGGTCCTACGATGAGCAGTACTTC. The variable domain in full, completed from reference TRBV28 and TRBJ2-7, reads DVKVTQSSRYLVKRTGEKVFLECVQDMDHENMFWYRQDPGLGLRLIYFSYDVKMKEKGDIPEGYSVSREKKERFSLILESASTNQTSMYLCASSLPGTSGTFTGSYDEQYFGPGTRLTVT.